This T cell receptor beta chain stems from a study of cytomegalovirus exposure and HLA in healthy donors. In germline, CDR1 is MNHEY, CDR2 SMNVEV (reference sequence). There are 15 residues in the CDR3. The ends lost 6 bases at V and 3 bases at J; junction bases unmatched: 9. In its sample, this clone was seen a few times. Antigen: not known. PCR used 60 Vbeta primers and 13 Jbeta primers. Repertoires were generated with immunoSEQ multiplex PCR, while TCRdb's copy carries only in-frame clones and drops some. The sample carries fewer than 250,000 clones, around 75% recorded once. Broader study findings: Most CMV-associated TCR beta chains were later found to appear HLA-restricted. The productive fraction for most TCR beta V segments was about 87% or about 30% in an earlier analysis. Clonal expansion, a later analysis showed, was greater in HLA-associated TCR beta chains than in equally common others. The authors reported that TCR beta sequences could predict HLA-A and HLA-B alleles. These predictions were accurate for most subjects in the first cohort.

Material for sequencing was PBMCs. V gene TRBV27 combines with J gene TRBJ2-5; TRBD2 matches 8 bases. The receptor comes from a woman younger than 45 in good health and CMV-seronegative. CDR3 sequence reads: CASSRAGVKEETQYF. As DNA, the CDR3 is TGTGCCAGCAGCCGAGCGGGAGTGAAAGAAGAGACCCAGTACTTC.